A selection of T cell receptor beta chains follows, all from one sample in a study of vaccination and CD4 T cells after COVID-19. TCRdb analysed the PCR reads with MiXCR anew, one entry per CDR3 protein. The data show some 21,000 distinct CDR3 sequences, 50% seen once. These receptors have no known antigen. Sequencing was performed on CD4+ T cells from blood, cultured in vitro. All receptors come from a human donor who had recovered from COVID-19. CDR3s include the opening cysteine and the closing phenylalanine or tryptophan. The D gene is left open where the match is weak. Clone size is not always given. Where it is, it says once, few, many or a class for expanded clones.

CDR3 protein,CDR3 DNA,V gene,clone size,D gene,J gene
CAISDLNQPQHF,TGTGCCATCAGTGACCTCAATCAGCCCCAGCATTTT,TRBV10-3,few,-,TRBJ1-5
CASSLGQGGTGELFF,TGTGCCAGCAGCTTAGGACAGGGGGGCACCGGGGAGCTGTTTTTT,TRBV7-2,-,TRBD1,TRBJ2-2
CAWSATAGAYNEQFF,TGTGCCTGGAGCGCGACGGCGGGGGCGTACAATGAGCAGTTCTTC,TRBV30,-,-,TRBJ2-1
CASSPRTSGSRNEQFF,TGTGCCAGCAGCCCTAGAACTAGCGGGAGTCGGAATGAGCAGTTCTTC,TRBV7-8,-,TRBD2,TRBJ2-1
CASSGFHRILSNQPQHF,TGTGCCAGCAGCGGGTTTCACAGGATACTTAGCAATCAGCCCCAGCATTTT,TRBV7-8,-,-,TRBJ1-5
CAWSVRAGGELFF,TGTGCCTGGAGTGTAAGAGCGGGAGGGGAGCTGTTTTTT,TRBV30,-,TRBD2,TRBJ2-2
CSAFPLGGGKGEQYF,TGCAGTGCGTTTCCTCTGGGGGGTGGGAAGGGCGAGCAGTACTTC,TRBV20-1,-,-,TRBJ2-7
CASSWGEYYGYTF,TGTGCCAGCAGTTGGGGGGAGTACTATGGCTACACCTTC,TRBV5-8,-,-,TRBJ1-2
CASSDRAYEQYF,TGTGCCAGCAGCGACAGGGCCTACGAGCAGTACTTC,TRBV7-2,few,TRBD1,TRBJ2-7
CSARLSGRDYNEQFF,TGCAGTGCTAGACTTAGCGGGAGGGACTACAATGAGCAGTTCTTC,TRBV20-1,-,TRBD2,TRBJ2-1
CASSRRVGADTQYF,TGTGCCAGCAGTCGCAGGGTTGGGGCAGATACGCAGTATTTT,TRBV12-3/TRBV12-4,-,-,TRBJ2-3
CASSSKGGIRNTEAFF,TGTGCCAGCAGCTCAAAAGGGGGCATAAGGAACACTGAAGCTTTCTTT,TRBV5-5,-,TRBD1,TRBJ1-1
CSVKPPESTDTQYF,TGCAGTGTCAAACCCCCGGAGAGCACAGATACGCAGTATTTT,TRBV20-1,few,-,TRBJ2-3
CASSFQTGGYGYTF,TGTGCCAGCAGCTTCCAGACAGGGGGCTATGGCTACACCTTC,TRBV7-9,-,TRBD1,TRBJ1-2
CASSFLDTQYF,TGTGCCAGCAGTTTCCTGGATACGCAGTATTTT,TRBV6-2/TRBV6-3,few,-,TRBJ2-3
CASSLGSEIPHEQYF,TGCGCCAGCAGCTTGGGTTCGGAGATTCCTCACGAGCAGTACTTC,TRBV5-1,-,-,TRBJ2-7
CAISESIFGGRETYEQYF,TGTGCCATCAGTGAGTCGATATTCGGCGGGAGGGAAACCTACGAGCAGTACTTC,TRBV10-3,-,TRBD2,TRBJ2-7
CSAWNREGRDGYTF,TGCAGTGCGTGGAACAGGGAGGGACGCGATGGCTACACCTTC,TRBV20-1,-,-,TRBJ1-2
CASRVDRGFNYGYTF,TGTGCCAGCAGGGTCGACAGGGGATTTAACTATGGCTACACCTTC,TRBV6-1,-,TRBD1,TRBJ1-2
CASSFPTSGRGETQYF,TGTGCCAGCAGCTTCCCGACTAGCGGGAGAGGAGAGACCCAGTACTTC,TRBV5-4,-,TRBD2,TRBJ2-5
CASSTRRTVSGNTIYF,TGTGCCAGCAGTACAAGGCGGACTGTCTCTGGAAACACCATATATTTT,TRBV6-1,few,-,TRBJ1-3
CASSYGLGAIYTF,TGTGCCAGCAGTTACGGACTTGGGGCGATCTACACCTTC,TRBV6-2/TRBV6-3,-,-,TRBJ1-2
CASSGFWTATGNTIYF,TGTGCCAGCAGTGGGTTCTGGACGGCCACTGGAAACACCATATATTTT,TRBV6-1,-,-,TRBJ1-3
CASSLTGNQPQHF,TGTGCCAGCAGCCTAACAGGGAATCAGCCCCAGCATTTT,TRBV7-2,-,-,TRBJ1-5
CASTRTLVAQSPGELFF,TGTGCCAGCACGCGGACGCTAGTCGCACAGAGTCCCGGGGAGCTGTTTTTT,TRBV11-1,-,-,TRBJ2-2
CASSSDGGGLQGQFF,TGTGCCAGCAGTTCCGACGGGGGAGGTCTTCAGGGGCAGTTCTTC,TRBV6-5,-,-,TRBJ2-1
CASSEGRGRVGQPQHF,TGTGCCAGCAGTGAGGGCAGGGGGCGAGTGGGACAGCCCCAGCATTTT,TRBV2,few,TRBD1,TRBJ1-5
CASSPRTIGGYTF,TGTGCCAGCAGCCCTCGGACCATCGGGGGCTACACCTTC,TRBV7-9,few,-,TRBJ1-2
CDSSHQGVYGGYTF,TGTGACAGCAGCCACCAGGGTGTCTATGGGGGCTACACCTTC,TRBV3-1,-,-,TRBJ1-2
CAISSSGSTDTQYF,TGTGCCATCAGCTCTAGCGGGAGCACAGATACGCAGTATTTT,TRBV10-3,-,TRBD2,TRBJ2-3
CASQGQLDYEQYF,TGCGCCAGCCAAGGACAGCTAGACTACGAGCAGTACTTC,TRBV10-1,-,-,TRBJ2-7
CSARVPGHRSTQPQHF,TGCAGTGCTAGAGTTCCGGGACATAGGAGTACTCAGCCCCAGCATTTT,TRBV20-1,-,-,TRBJ1-5
CASSYSGQAADTQYF,TGTGCCAGCAGTTACTCGGGACAGGCGGCAGATACGCAGTATTTT,TRBV6-5,few,TRBD1,TRBJ2-3
CASSGGRMNTEAFF,TGTGCCAGCAGTGGGGGCCGAATGAACACTGAAGCTTTCTTT,TRBV2,-,-,TRBJ1-1
CASSLDRTYEQYF,TGTGCCAGCAGTTTAGACAGAACCTACGAGCAGTACTTC,TRBV12-3/TRBV12-4,-,-,TRBJ2-7
CASSYSGQGAWETQYF,TGTGCCAGCAGTTACTCCGGACAGGGGGCTTGGGAGACCCAGTACTTC,TRBV6-5,-,TRBD1,TRBJ2-5
CASSYRTVNTEAFF,TGTGCCAGCAGTTACCGGACGGTGAACACTGAAGCTTTCTTT,TRBV6-2/TRBV6-3,few,-,TRBJ1-1
CASSLLAASVGGTEAFF,TGTGCCAGCAGTTTATTGGCGGCCTCTGTGGGGGGCACCGAAGCTTTCTTT,TRBV28,once,-,TRBJ1-1
CAISETDRVVSPLHF,TGTGCCATCAGTGAAACCGACAGGGTCGTATCACCCCTCCACTTT,TRBV10-3,-,TRBD1,TRBJ1-6
CASSSPRGNTEAFF,TGTGCCAGCAGCTCCCCTCGGGGAAACACTGAAGCTTTCTTT,TRBV11-2,few,-,TRBJ1-1
CASSLSWTGLNEQYF,TGTGCCAGCAGCTTAAGCTGGACAGGGCTGAACGAGCAGTACTTC,TRBV7-2,-,TRBD1,TRBJ2-7